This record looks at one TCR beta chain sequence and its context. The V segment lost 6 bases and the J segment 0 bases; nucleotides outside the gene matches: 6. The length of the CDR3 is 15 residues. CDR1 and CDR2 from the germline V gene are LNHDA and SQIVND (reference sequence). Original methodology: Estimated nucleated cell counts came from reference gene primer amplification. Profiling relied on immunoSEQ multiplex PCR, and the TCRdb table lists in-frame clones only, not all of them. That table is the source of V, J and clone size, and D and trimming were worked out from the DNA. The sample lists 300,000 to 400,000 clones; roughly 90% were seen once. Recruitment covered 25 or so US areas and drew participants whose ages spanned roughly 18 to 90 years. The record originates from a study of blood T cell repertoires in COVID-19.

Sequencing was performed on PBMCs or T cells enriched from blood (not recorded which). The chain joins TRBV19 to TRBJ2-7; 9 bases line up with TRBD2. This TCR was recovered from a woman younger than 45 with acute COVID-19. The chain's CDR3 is CASRISGGYSYEQYF. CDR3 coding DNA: TGTGCCAGTAGAATAAGCGGGGGGTACTCCTACGAGCAGTACTTC.